This T cell receptor beta chain was profiled in a study of cytomegalovirus exposure and HLA in healthy donors listed by TCRdb under 2017. Context from the whole study: An earlier analysis of 550 to 700 of the donors reported more than 250 Gb of sequence data and 117 million unique TCR beta sequences from 150 million to 200 million T cells. The study profiled the T cell repertoires of 500 to 800 subjects by immunosequencing and related them to cytomegalovirus serostatus. In addition to the first cohort of 500 to 850 subjects, a separate validation cohort of 120 different subjects was used. A few DR-DQ haplotypes were handled as single units for association and clustering because linkage in the cohort was strong. An earlier analysis of several hundred of the donors used high-throughput TCR beta sequencing to judge whether each TCR beta V gene segment behaved as functional or pseudogenic. Every discovery cohort repertoire had been produced on one sequencing platform. The study aimed to test whether signatures of past pathogen exposure could be identified by cataloging public T cell receptors. A later analysis re-examined previously published TCR beta repertoires from roughly 650 donors and added high-resolution HLA genotyping to investigate patterns of TCR occurrence. An early release that covered fewer than 750 HLA-typed donors contained around 300 gigabases of sequencing data and around 85 million unique TCR sequences. In the later analysis, no new phenotypic data were used to find candidate immune exposures; instead, reliance was placed on TCR beta sequences and their occurrence across donors. To predict cytomegalovirus infection status, the study brought together high-throughput TCR immunosequencing, statistical association of individual TCRs with disease status, and machine learning. Of the approximately 400 genotyped donors, about 80% fell in the genetic ancestry cluster associated with self-reported Caucasian donors. The number of typed donors differed by locus: 629-630 for A, B, C, DRB1 and DQB1; approximately 520 for DQA1; approximately 600 for DPA1; and 450 to 480 for DPB1. On average, roughly 200,000 unique TCR beta nucleotide sequences were sequenced per donor among several hundred genotyped donors of the cohort, with 15% to 20% of those sequences being non-productive. Donor age, sex, ethnicity and CMV serostatus were collected together with the repertoire data. Both class I and class II loci were covered by HLA typing, at four-digit resolution. A later genetic analysis took genome-wide SNP genotypes for about 65% of the 666 donors and used that subset as a discovery cohort. Summary of the overall study and its limitations: Immune exposure information for the cohort was limited to CMV serostatus. A later analysis found that HLA-associated TCR beta chains were more clonally expanded and had lower generation probabilities than equally common non-associated chains. Most TCR sequences were seen in very few donors, while some public TCRs were found in many individuals. Some IMGT-functional V segments, including TRBV6-2 and TRBV6-3, could not be told apart with the 87-base-pair reads, so those segments were excluded. Several of the top co-occurrence clusters appeared to be linked to parvovirus B19, influenza, CMV and Epstein-Barr virus, according to a later analysis. Because HLA typing was missing for some donors at each locus, association tests included only the typed subset. The classifier was reported to diagnose cytomegalovirus status with high specificity and sensitivity in both the original cohort and the validation cohort. Because counts were too low, about 18 rarely observed V segments, including chromosome 9 orphons, were excluded from the earlier analysis of 587 of the donors. In an earlier analysis of approximately 590 of the donors, most TCR beta V segments were observed in productive rearrangements about 90% or about 30% of the time, broadly matching IMGT annotations. A group of highly shared sequence variants was considered likely to be a technical artifact of the sequencing pipeline. It was suggested by the authors that the approach could potentially be generalized to other disease states and immunological phenotypes. Assigning TCR associations to individual alleles was difficult when HLA alleles, especially DR and DQ, strongly co-occurred. In a later genetic analysis, fewer N-insertions in productive TCRs were reported among donors in an Asian-associated ancestry cluster than the roughly 710-donor mean. Specific HLA alleles were associated with 16,951 TCR beta sequences at a false discovery rate of 0.05 in a later analysis. Three of the identified cytomegalovirus-associated TCR beta chains were confirmed in vitro to be specific for cytomegalovirus antigens. In this cohort, only TCR beta chains were sequenced, and detectable features were limited by the absence of alpha or paired-chain data. Correlated functional status among segregating V segments might reflect linkage disequilibrium, but an unknown experimental factor could not be ruled out. A further reported finding was that TCR beta sequences accurately predicted the HLA-A and HLA-B alleles for most subjects in the first cohort. Sequencing depth was assumed to be roughly uniform across donors in the presence/absence analyses, though that assumption may not hold. A total of fewer than 200 TCR beta chains were listed by the study as associated with cytomegalovirus. A later analysis found that most CMV-associated TCR beta chains appeared HLA-restricted, with HLA associations seemingly driven largely by CMV exposure. In a later analysis, the rate of TCR association differed among HLA loci, with DRB1 alleles having the most associated TCRs and HLA-C alleles having the fewest. An association between a missense DCLRE1C variant and V-gene and J-gene trimming of TCR beta chains was found in a later genetic analysis and replicated in an independent cohort.

Libraries were built with the immunoSEQ multiplex PCR assay. A mixture of 60 forward primers for TCR Vbeta segments and 13 reverse primers for TCR Jbeta segments was used in the multiplex PCR. Amplification of the CDR3 region of rearranged TCR beta genes was performed with a multiplex PCR assay on genomic DNA. The Illumina HiSeq System was used to sequence the amplified TCR beta libraries as 87-base-pair reads. The original methods were these. A later analysis counted some 74 million unique TCR beta chains across the 650 to 700 repertoires, and some 11 million of these chains were shared by at least two donors. A nearest-neighbor algorithm error-corrected the raw reads and collapsed the reads into unique sequences, merging closely related sequences to remove PCR and sequencing errors. CDR3 sequences were aligned to IMGT reference sequences to assign V, D and J gene segments. Each retained sequence needed at least a six-nucleotide match to both a V gene segment and a J gene segment. Rearrangements were called productive when the CDR3 lacked stop codons and stayed in frame with V and J; all others were non-productive. Following IMGT convention, CDR3 was defined as the stretch from the second conserved V-encoded cysteine up to the conserved J-encoded phenylalanine. In an earlier analysis of more than 550 of the donors, sequences lacking an unambiguous match to a single V gene segment were excluded. In an earlier analysis of roughly 500 of the donors, V segments were called functional above 56.7% productive rearrangements and were called segregating when the between-donor standard deviation exceeded 5%. To diagnose cytomegalovirus status from the catalog of TCR beta chain sequences, a statistical classification framework was built. A later analysis assigned V and J genes by comparing TCR nucleotide sequences with IMGT/GENE-DB human TR gene sequences. The TCRdist pipeline was used in a later analysis to assign CDR3 sequences and most-parsimonious VDJ recombination scenarios. In a later analysis, each TCR beta chain was defined by its CDR3 amino acid sequence together with its V-gene family, and reads without a unique V-gene family were excluded. As a way to deal with suspected cross-contamination and a sequencing artifact, a later analysis dropped approximately 590 nucleotide sequences that were highly shared and had low generation probability. A later analysis calculated a clonal expansion index for each public chain from normalized within-repertoire ranks of inferred template counts. In a later analysis, generation probabilities were computed with a VDJ recombination model fitted to out-of-frame rearrangements, and the resulting probabilities were checked against IGoR. In a later analysis, hypergeometric tests were used to score TCR-TCR, TCR-HLA and TCR-CMV co-occurrence, with a repertoire-size bias correction applied to TCR pairs. In a later analysis, false discovery rates were estimated by permuting HLA or CMV assignments 20 times. In a later analysis, co-occurring TCRs were grouped using DBSCAN, with TCRdist sequence similarity added in when clustering inside HLA-allele-positive subsets. Repertoires with fewer than 30,000 or more than 120,000 public chains, plus five repertoires with anomalous nucleotide sharing, were excluded from co-occurrence clustering. TCRdb mirrors the immuneACCESS table, restricted to in-frame sequences. Some clones are absent from its copies; in checked studies, under half trace to an unresolved V gene, and the reason for the others is unknown. V and J calls and clone size are those listed in that table; D and trimming were worked out from the DNA. The sample table lists 90,000 to 120,000 clones, around 77% of them with a count of one. 4.2% of the sample is held by the ten biggest clonotypes.

This clone is labeled medium-sized (0.01 to 0.1%). Its cognate antigen has yet to be identified. There are no base qualities to consult, and no much larger clone falls within one base. The CDR3 has 15 amino acids, counting the end cysteine and phenylalanine. CDR3 DNA is the only sequence kept; it has 45 bases, read in frame from the first base. The cohort was made up of about 610 healthy bone marrow donors. Cohort members were all nominally healthy when sampled, although unrecorded immune exposures were likely present. The donor tested CMV seronegative, placing the donor among the 350 or so seronegative members of the cohort. A peripheral blood sample was collected from each donor, and TCR beta sequencing was performed on peripheral blood mononuclear cells. Genomic DNA extraction from the blood cell samples was performed with the Qiagen DNeasy Blood Extraction Kit.

This sequence originates from a male donor in good health and CMV-seronegative. This sequence uses TRBV21-1 and TRBJ1-2; the D call TRBD1 from the table was never checked on the DNA. TRBV21-1 is assigned pseudogene status. Specimen: PBMCs. The sequenced DNA: TGTGCCAGCAGCAAAGACTATCCGGGACAGGTTGGCTACACCTTC. Its product reads: CASSKDYPGQVGYTF.